The 26 T cell receptor beta chains in this list originate from one sample, sequenced in a study of CD8 T cells in ankylosing spondylitis. Using its own MiXCR run on the 5' RACE reads, TCRdb lists one record per CDR3 protein. The table shows about 160,000 distinct CDR3 sequences, with around 16% occurring only once. Sequencing input: blood, either unsorted or a sorted T cell fraction (not recorded which). These receptors all come from a male donor with ankylosing spondylitis or in good health (not recorded which).

This clonotype came up a few times. The chain combines TRBV10-3 with TRBJ2-5; 8 bases align to TRBD2. Trimming cost V 3 bases and J 2 bases; bases outside gene matches: 5. This CDR3 contains 15 residues. CDR1 and CDR2 (germline): ENHRY, SYGVKD. CDR3 region: CAISDPGGFQETQYF. The CDR3 DNA sequence: TGTGCCATCAGTGACCCGGGAGGGTTTCAAGAGACCCAGTACTTC.

This clonotype was detected ten times or more. This chain uses TRBV6-5 with TRBJ2-3; TRBD1 aligns across 9 bases. The CDR3 has 15 residues. The germline V gene encodes CDR1 MNHEY and CDR2 SVGAGI. J gave up 2 bases and V 6 bases, and 6 bases lay outside the gene matches. The CDR3 DNA sequence: TGTGCCAGCAGCTACAGGGGGCCCGACACAGATACGCAGTATTTT. This codes for CASSYRGPDTDTQYF.

This clonotype was detected only a few times. The chain couples TRBV6-5 to TRBJ1-5, with D unclear. This CDR3 region has 13 residues. The V gene lost 2 bases and the J gene lost 5 bases, with 7 bases spanning the gap. Germline V gene sequence: CDR1 MNHEY, CDR2 SVGAGI. In nucleotides, the CDR3 is TGTGCCAGCAGTTACCGGGTCGATCAGCCCCAGCATTTT. Amino acid sequence: CASSYRVDQPQHF.

This clonotype has ten or more counts. The V and J genes are TRBV29-1 and TRBJ1-1, with D possibly being TRBD1 (5 bases). CDR1 is SQVTM and CDR2 is ANQGSEA in the germline V gene. This CDR3 is 15 amino acids long. V lost 3 bases to trimming and J lost 3 bases, with 17 bases between them. The CDR3 region is CSVEGGYRRYTEAFF. For the CDR3, the DNA is TGCAGCGTTGAGGGGGGGTATAGGCGGTACACTGAAGCTTTCTTT.

This clonotype was detected a few times. The chain couples TRBV1 to TRBJ2-7; TRBD2, the table's D call, lacks a check against the DNA. TRBV1 is a pseudogene. This CDR3 contains 18 residues. The chain's CDR3 is CTSSLGTSGREIPWEQYF. CDR3 coding DNA: TGCACCAGCAGCCTCGGGACTAGCGGGAGAGAAATTCCCTGGGAGCAGTACTTC.

This clonotype was seen only a few times. The chain recombines TRBV5-5 with TRBJ2-3; D is perhaps TRBD1 or TRBD2 (6 bases each). This CDR3 has 17 amino acids. CDR1 SGHKS and CDR2 YYEKEE come from the germline V gene (reference sequence). V lost 2 bases to trimming and J lost 3 bases, with 19 bases between them. CDR3 in DNA: TGTGCCAGCAGCTTCGTCATTGGCAGGGGAGGAACAGATACGCAGTATTTT. This translates into CASSFVIGRGGTDTQYF.

This clonotype has just a few counts. The gene calls are TRBV29-1 and TRBJ2-1, with 10 bases that match TRBD2. Per the germline V gene, CDR1 is SQVTM and CDR2 is ANQGSEA. The CDR3 length is 14 residues. With V trimmed by 4 bases and J by 8 bases, 8 bases remained unmatched. CDR3 sequence reads: CSVVWSGRGYEQFF. The CDR3 coding sequence is TGCAGCGTTGTGTGGAGCGGGAGGGGTTATGAGCAGTTCTTC.

The chain has TRBV19 and TRBJ2-1; 9 bases are shared with TRBD2. CDR3 size: 16 residues. Germline V lookup: CDR1 LNHDA, CDR2 SQIVND (reference sequence). Trimming removed 5 bases from V and 4 bases from J; junction bases left unmatched: 9. For the CDR3, the DNA is TGTGCCAGTAGTGTCTCGGGACTAGCAAAATACAATGAGCAGTTCTTC. Protein sequence: CASSVSGLAKYNEQFF.

This clonotype was seen ten or more times. The chain joins TRBV28 to TRBJ1-5, with D tentatively TRBD1 (5 bases). This CDR3 is built from 15 residues. The ends were cut back, 3 bases at V and 6 bases at J, with 15 bases in the middle. Germline assignment: CDR1 MDHEN and CDR2 SYDVKM. CDR3 amino acids: CASSFYIGTGQPQHF. The CDR3, as DNA: TGTGCCAGCAGTTTTTATATAGGAACAGGTCAGCCCCAGCATTTT. Combining the CDR3 with reference TRBV28 and TRBJ1-5 gives the whole variable domain DVKVTQSSRYLVKRTGEKVFLECVQDMDHENMFWYRQDPGLGLRLIYFSYDVKMKEKGDIPEGYSVSREKKERFSLILESASTNQTSMYLCASSFYIGTGQPQHFGDGTRLSIL.

This chain connects TRBV6-1 to TRBJ1-1, with D possibly being TRBD1 (5 bases). This CDR3 contains 13 residues. The V end was cut by 6 bases, the J end by 4 bases, with 12 bases between. From germline, CDR1 is MNHNS and CDR2 SASEGT. CDR3 in amino acids: CASRPREGTEAFF. The CDR3 DNA follows: TGTGCCAGCAGACCCAGGGAGGGCACTGAAGCTTTCTTT.

CDR3 bases: TGTGCCAGCAGTTTAGGTCGTAAACGGGATACGCAGTATTTT. Protein: CASSLGRKRDTQYF. The chain links TRBV28 to TRBJ2-3; D is unresolved. Germline CDR1 is MDHEN and CDR2 is SYDVKM. The V end was cut by 2 bases, the J end by 6 bases, with 12 bases between. The CDR3 extends over 14 amino acids.

This rearrangement joins TRBV5-1 to TRBJ2-5; tentative D call: TRBD2 (6 bases). The germline V gene encodes CDR1 SGHRS and CDR2 YFSETQ. The CDR3 contains 15 residues. Trimming removed 4 bases at V and 5 bases at J, with 18 bases between. CDR3 nucleotides: TGCGCCAGCAGCCGGGGGAGAGGCGATCTGGAGACCCAGTACTTC. Protein product: CASSRGRGDLETQYF.

This clonotype showed up many times. The chain combines TRBV5-1 with TRBJ1-1; D gene ambiguous. The germline gives CDR1 SGHRS, CDR2 YFSETQ. Trimming shortened V by 4 bases and J by 8 bases, and 18 bases separated the two germline ends. The CDR3 loop spans 14 amino acids. The CDR3 loop is CASSLTSLVPEAFF. CDR3 nucleotides: TGCGCCAGCAGCCTTACTTCCTTGGTTCCCGAAGCTTTCTTT. Using reference TRBV5-1 and TRBJ1-1 for the parts outside the CDR3, the full variable domain is KAGVTQTPRYLIKTRGQQVTLSCSPISGHRSVSWYQQTPGQGLQFLFEYFSETQRNKGNFPGRFSGRQFSNSRSEMNVSTLELGDSALYLCASSLTSLVPEAFFGQGTRLTVV.

This clonotype has ten or more counts. The J gene is TRBJ2-3, the V gene TRBV29-1, with D perhaps matching TRBD2 (7 bases). Germline CDR1 reads SQVTM; CDR2 reads ANQGSEA. The length of the CDR3 is 13 residues. V dropped 6 bases and J dropped 5 bases, with 15 bases sitting between them. CDR3: CSVRGGGIDTQYF. As DNA, the CDR3 is TGCAGCGTCCGCGGCGGGGGCATAGATACGCAGTATTTT.

This clonotype was observed a few times. V usage is TRBV30 and J usage is TRBJ1-1; TRBD1 matches at 11 bases. CDR3 size: 16 residues. The ends lost 5 bases at V and 3 bases at J; junction bases unmatched: 11. Germline CDR1 GTSNPN, CDR2 SVGIG (reference sequence). This CDR3 reads CAWLSFPGQGDTEAFF. Here the CDR3 DNA reads TGTGCCTGGCTTTCTTTTCCGGGACAGGGGGACACTGAAGCTTTCTTT.

This clonotype appeared many times. This chain joins TRBV15 and TRBJ2-3; D not resolved. The CDR3 consists of 13 residues. The germline V gene encodes CDR1 LNHNV and CDR2 YYDKDF (reference sequence). V was clipped by 3 bases and J by 6 bases, with 10 bases between them. The CDR3 sequence: CATSRDRPDTQYF. The DNA for the CDR3 is TGTGCCACCAGCAGGGACCGCCCCGATACGCAGTATTTT.

This clonotype was counted ten times or more. V gene TRBV5-1 combines with J gene TRBJ2-4; 9 bases match TRBD2. The V gene's germline CDR1 is SGHRS and CDR2 YFSETQ. The CDR3 is made up of 14 amino acids. The V and J ends lost 4 bases and 7 bases, in that order; junction bases with no gene match: 6. CDR3 region: CASSPGTSRNIQYF. CDR3 bases: TGCGCCAGCAGCCCAGGGACTAGCAGGAACATTCAGTACTTC.

V is TRBV5-5 and J is TRBJ2-7, with D perhaps matching TRBD1 (5 bases). Trimming pared 4 bases from V and 3 bases from J, leaving 11 bases between. CDR1 SGHKS and CDR2 YYEKEE come from the germline V gene (reference sequence). The CDR3 has 13 residues. The CDR3: CASSAPGYYEQYF. The CDR3 DNA is TGTGCCAGCAGCGCCCCAGGGTACTACGAGCAGTACTTC.

This clonotype has a count of ten or more. The chain carries TRBV7-8 and TRBJ2-2; D is unclear. The V and J ends lost 1 base and 0 bases respectively, with 12 bases between them. Germline V lookup: CDR1 SGHVS, CDR2 FQNEAQ. The CDR3 runs 17 residues. CDR3 in amino acids: CASSLGMGGSNTGELFF. CDR3 DNA: TGTGCCAGCAGCTTAGGTATGGGCGGTTCGAACACCGGGGAGCTGTTTTTT.

This clonotype has at least ten counts. The chain has TRBV27 and TRBJ2-1; a possible D gene is TRBD2 (5 bases). V was clipped by 3 bases and J by 4 bases, with 10 bases between them. Germline V gene data show CDR1 as MNHEY and CDR2 as SMNVEV (reference sequence). This CDR3 has 14 amino acids. CDR3 region: CASSFAGGYNEQFF. The CDR3 DNA sequence: TGTGCCAGCAGTTTTGCGGGTGGATACAATGAGCAGTTCTTC.

This clonotype occurred a few times. The rearrangement joins TRBV21-1 to TRBJ2-7; TRBD2 is taken as the D call from the table, unchecked against the DNA. TRBV21-1 is a pseudogene locus. CDR3 length: 14 residues. The DNA of the CDR3 is TGTGCCAGCAGCTACAGGGACTATCCCTACGAGCAGTACTTC. It codes for CASSYRDYPYEQYF.

This clonotype was observed a handful of times. V and J are TRBV28 and TRBJ2-3; no definite D call. The V gene's germline CDR1 is MDHEN and CDR2 SYDVKM. CDR3 length equals 12 residues. CDR3 nucleotides: TGTGCTGCAGCCGAAGCCACAGATACGCAGTATTTT. Residues: CAAAEATDTQYF.

This clonotype was observed a few times. V usage is TRBV20-1 and J usage is TRBJ2-3; 10 bases fit TRBD2. The CDR3 runs to 14 residues. Per germline, CDR1 DFQATT and CDR2 SNEGSKA (reference sequence). CDR3 region: CSARGLAASDTQYF. Written as DNA, the CDR3 is TGCAGCGCTCGCGGACTAGCGGCATCAGATACGCAGTATTTT.

The chain joins TRBV27 to TRBJ1-2; maybe TRBD1 (6 bases). The CDR3 covers 13 residues. Germline lookup yields CDR1 MNHEY and CDR2 SMNVEV (reference sequence). Between the trimmed V and J ends, which lost 0 bases and 7 bases, there was a span of 9 bases. The CDR3 protein is CASSLSPRGGYTF. The DNA for the CDR3 is TGTGCCAGCAGTTTATCTCCCAGGGGTGGCTACACCTTC.

This clonotype occurred a few times. The chain combines TRBV6-5 with TRBJ1-1; unclear D gene. Germline V CDR1 and CDR2: MNHEY, SVGAGI. V gave up 6 bases and J gave up 5 bases, with 16 bases separating them. The length of the CDR3 is 14 residues. CDR3 bases: TGTGCCAGCAGAAGAGACACTTCTCGGACTGAAGCTTTCTTT. It is translated as CASRRDTSRTEAFF.

This rearrangement joins TRBV19 to TRBJ1-5, with 10 bases that match TRBD1. This CDR3 spans 14 amino acids. Germline CDR1 reads LNHDA; CDR2 reads SQIVND (reference sequence). Germline trimming cut 6 bases from V and 11 bases from J; bases unmatched to any gene: 10. The CDR3 DNA reads as TGTGCCAGTAGGGGTCTGGCGGACAGGGGGGCCCAGCATTTT. Protein: CASRGLADRGAQHF.